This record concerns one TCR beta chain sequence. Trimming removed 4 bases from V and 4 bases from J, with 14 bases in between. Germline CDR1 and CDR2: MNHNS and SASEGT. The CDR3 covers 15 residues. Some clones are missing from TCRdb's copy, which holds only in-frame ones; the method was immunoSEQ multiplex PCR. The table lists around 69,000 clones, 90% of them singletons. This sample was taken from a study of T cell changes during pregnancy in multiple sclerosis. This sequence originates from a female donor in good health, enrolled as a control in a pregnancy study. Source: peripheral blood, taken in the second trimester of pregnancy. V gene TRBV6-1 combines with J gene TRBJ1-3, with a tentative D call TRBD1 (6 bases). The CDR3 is CASSGGNRAGNTIYF. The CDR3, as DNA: TGTGCCAGCAGTGGGGGGAACAGGGCCGGAAACACCATATATTTT.